This note documents a single TCR beta chain sequence. The sample is drawn from a study of long-term antiretroviral therapy in people with HIV. The junction had 3 bases not matched to a gene; V was cut back by 5 bases and J by 4 bases. The length of the CDR3 is 15 residues. In germline, CDR1 is SGHNT, CDR2 YYREEE (reference sequence). Runs used v3.0 of the immunoSEQ assay and were done at survey level. Using immunoSEQ multiplex PCR, the repertoire was profiled, and TCRdb retains in-frame clones only, with some absent. Among about 14,000 clones listed, roughly 82% were seen once. Sequenced material: unsorted PBMCs, taken 1.8 years before starting antiretroviral therapy. V is TRBV5-4 and J is TRBJ2-1; the match to TRBD2 covers 13 bases. This receptor was obtained from a woman in her thirties or forties with HIV. DNA for the CDR3: TGTGCCAGCAGGAAGACTAGCGGGAGGTACAATGAGCAGTTCTTC. It specifies CASRKTSGRYNEQFF. Together with reference TRBV5-4 and TRBJ2-1, the CDR3 gives the full variable domain: ETGVTQSPTHLIKTRGQQVTLRCSSQSGHNTVSWYQQALGQGPQFIFQYYREEENGRGNFPPRFSGLQFPNYSSELNVNALELDDSALYLCASRKTSGRYNEQFFGPGTRLTVL.